This TCR beta chain was identified in a study of blood T cell repertoires in COVID-19. Study summary: Some COVID-19 samples were acute and others convalescent; all came from the United States, Italy and Spain.

V dropped 6 bases and J dropped 4 bases, with 9 bases sitting between them. This CDR3 contains 12 residues. Germline assignment: CDR1 MDHEN and CDR2 SYDVKM. Profiling relied on immunoSEQ multiplex PCR, and the TCRdb table lists in-frame clones only, not all of them. In the table there are roughly 200,000 clones, over 70% of which are singletons. The V call is TRBV28, the J call TRBJ1-1, with unresolved D. The clonotype comes from a woman in her 70s with acute or convalescent COVID-19. The sample was peripheral blood. CDR3 amino acids: CASSLLITEAFF. The CDR3 DNA is TGTGCCAGCAGCCTACTAATCACTGAAGCTTTCTTT.